This T cell receptor beta chain was profiled in a study of radiotherapy plus CTLA-4 blockade in lung cancer. Whole-study results and caveats: Dynamics of early blood T cell clones, together with interferon-beta, were reportedly the best predictors of response. Radiotherapy was combined with ipilimumab, and tumor-derived TCR clones then expanded in blood.

The method was immunoSEQ multiplex PCR; TCRdb's version includes in-frame clones alone and lacks a portion of them. The sample includes some 45,000 clones, 70% to 80% seen only once; the top ten take 8.3%. Ipilimumab-mediated CTLA-4 blockade plus focal radiation was given to patients having chemo-refractory metastatic non-small-cell lung cancer. CDR1 is SGHTA, CDR2 FQGNSA, per germline. The CDR3 loop spans 15 amino acids. The V end lost 2 bases, the J end lost 4 bases, and 12 bases lay between the germline ends. This clone was counted a single time. Antigen specificity is unknown. The rearrangement links TRBV7-2 to TRBJ1-5, with D maybe TRBD1 (6 bases). This TCR derives from a human donor with non-small cell lung cancer who had stable disease on radiotherapy plus ipilimumab. This material consisted of peripheral blood, taken from a patient treated with radiotherapy plus ipilimumab. The CDR3 nucleotides read TGTGCCAGCAGCTTAATCCGGGGGCCTAATCAGCCCCAGCATTTT. Translated, it gives CASSLIRGPNQPQHF.